The 21 T cell receptor beta chains in this list originate from one sample, sequenced in a study of T cell responses to AZD1222 COVID-19 vaccine. Sequenced by immunoSEQ multiplex PCR; TCRdb stores in-frame clones only, minus some. The sample lists over 100,000 clones, around 82% occurring once. The sequencing here drew on peripheral blood, taken on day 0 of AZD1222 vaccination. The receptors were sampled from an adult in good health.

The chain joins TRBV14 to TRBJ1-1; no reliable D call. This CDR3 comprises 13 residues. Germline V gene sequence: CDR1 SGHDN, CDR2 FVKESK. The germline V and J ends were trimmed by 0 bases and 4 bases, with 6 bases remaining between them. This CDR3 is CASSQERRTEAFF. CDR3 sequence (DNA): TGTGCCAGCAGCCAAGAGAGGCGCACTGAAGCTTTCTTT.

This clone has just one count. The genes are TRBV10-3 and TRBJ2-7; TRBD2 matches at 10 bases. This CDR3 comprises 13 residues. Losses at the gene ends were 10 bases for V and 3 bases for J; bases not matched to a gene: 6. Germline V CDR1 and CDR2: ENHRY, SYGVKD. The CDR3 loop is CATEAGGGYEQYF. In DNA form, the CDR3 reads TGTGCCACTGAAGCGGGAGGGGGCTACGAGCAGTACTTC.

V and J are TRBV11-1 and TRBJ2-1; D is undetermined. Trimming removed 2 bases from V and 8 bases from J, with 13 bases in between. The CDR3 extends over 14 amino acids. Germline V lookup: CDR1 SGHAT, CDR2 FQDESV (reference sequence). For the CDR3, the DNA is TGTGCCAGCAGCTTACGGGTACGGAAGGATGAGCAGTTCTTC. Translation gives CASSLRVRKDEQFF.

J is TRBJ2-7 and V is TRBV2, with a tentative D call TRBD1 (6 bases). V dropped 9 bases and J dropped 7 bases, with 16 bases sitting between them. The CDR3 sequence is 12 residues long. CDR1 and CDR2 from the germline V gene are SNHLY and FYNNEI. The CDR3 loop is CASTTGPGEQYF. The CDR3 region has the DNA TGTGCCAGTACCACAGGGCCTGGGGAGCAGTACTTC. Full variable domain (missing parts from reference TRBV2 and TRBJ2-7): EPEVTQTPSHQVTQMGQEVILRCVPISNHLYFYWYRQILGQKVEFLVSFYNNEISEKSEIFDDQFSVERPDGSNFTLKIRSTKLEDSAMYFCASTTGPGEQYFGPGTRLTVT.

At least ten counts were recorded for this clone. The V call is TRBV5-6, the J call TRBJ2-7; D is ambiguous. The V end was cut by 4 bases, the J end by 1 base, with 12 bases between. CDR1 is SGHDT, CDR2 YYEEEE, per germline. The CDR3 has 14 amino acids. The CDR3 here is CASSPPDSSYEQYF. CDR3 nucleotides: TGTGCCAGCAGCCCCCCGGATTCTTCCTACGAGCAGTACTTC.

The chain recombines TRBV7-9 with TRBJ2-7; D gene unclear. V was pared by 0 bases and J by 6 bases, with 6 bases between. The CDR3 runs to 12 residues. Germline values: CDR1 SEHNR, CDR2 FQNEAQ (reference sequence). Here the CDR3 reads CASSLAGTEQYF. In nucleotides, the CDR3 is TGTGCCAGCAGCTTAGCTGGTACCGAGCAGTACTTC. Full variable domain (missing parts from reference TRBV7-9 and TRBJ2-7): DTGVSQNPRHKITKRGQNVTFRCDPISEHNRLYWYRQTLGQGPEFLTYFQNEAQLEKSRLLSDRFSAERPKGSFSTLEIQRTEQGDSAMYLCASSLAGTEQYFGPGTRLTVT.

This clone was recorded only once. The chain uses TRBV15 and TRBJ2-1; 11 bases are a match to TRBD2. Trimming took 2 bases from V and 8 from J; bases not matched to a gene: 5. The germline gives CDR1 LNHNV, CDR2 YYDKDF (reference sequence). This CDR3 comprises 15 residues. The CDR3 bases are TGTGCCACCAGCAGAAATAGCGGGGGGGTCTATGAGCAGTTCTTC. It encodes CATSRNSGGVYEQFF.

This chain connects TRBV29-1 to TRBJ2-7; perhaps TRBD1 as D (6 bases). This CDR3 comprises 13 residues. CDR1 is SQVTM and CDR2 is ANQGSEA in the germline V gene. V gave up 3 bases and J gave up 2 bases, with 11 bases separating them. CDR3 bases: TGCAGCGTTGAGATGGGACACCCCTACGAGCAGTACTTC. This codes for CSVEMGHPYEQYF.

The gene calls are TRBV19 and TRBJ2-5; TRBD1 matches 7 bases. The CDR3 extends over 12 amino acids. In germline, CDR1 is LNHDA, CDR2 SQIVND (reference sequence). Unmatched junction bases numbered 2, after V lost 5 bases and J lost 5 bases. The CDR3 region is CASSDRAETQYF. The CDR3 bases are TGTGCCAGTAGTGACAGGGCCGAGACCCAGTACTTC.

J is TRBJ1-2 and V is TRBV29-1; TRBD1 might be the D (6 bases). Germline values: CDR1 SQVTM, CDR2 ANQGSEA. The CDR3 is made up of 13 amino acids. V shed 4 bases and J shed 1 base, with 10 bases lying between them. The CDR3 DNA reads as TGCAGCGTTGGGACAGCTTTTAACTATGGCTACACCTTC. Protein product: CSVGTAFNYGYTF.

This clone was picked up a small number of times. The rearrangement uses TRBV10-3 and TRBJ1-2; 9 nucleotides match TRBD1. Germline lookup yields CDR1 ENHRY and CDR2 SYGVKD. The CDR3 runs 13 residues. Trimming took 3 bases from V and 8 from J; bases not matched to a gene: 4. CDR3 in DNA: TGTGCCATCAGTGAAGGGACAGGGAGAGGCTACACCTTC. Translating it yields CAISEGTGRGYTF.

The V call is TRBV5-1, the J call TRBJ2-5; perhaps TRBD2 as D (7 bases). Trimming took 4 bases from V and 1 from J, leaving 17 bases between them. The CDR3 is 16 amino acids. Per the germline V gene, CDR1 is SGHRS and CDR2 is YFSETQ. CDR3 region: CASSPGGTSTQETQYF. The CDR3 DNA sequence: TGCGCCAGCAGCCCGGGGGGCACTAGTACCCAAGAGACCCAGTACTTC.

This clone was counted once. V usage is TRBV4-1 and J usage is TRBJ1-4; D is perhaps TRBD1 (6 bases). V dropped 0 bases and J dropped 13 bases, with 12 bases sitting between them. Germline CDR1 is MGHRA and CDR2 is YSYEKL. The length of the CDR3 is 13 residues. The chain's CDR3 is CASSQDWGGGLFF. For the CDR3, the DNA is TGCGCCAGCAGCCAAGATTGGGGGGGCGGACTGTTTTTT.

The genes are TRBV6-5 and TRBJ2-7; possibly TRBD1 for D (6 bases). Germline CDR1 and CDR2: MNHEY and SVGAGI. The CDR3 has 13 amino acids. V was cut by 8 bases and J by 5 bases, with 16 bases left in between. The CDR3, as DNA: TGTGCCAGCGTACTACAGGGTAGCGACGAGCAGTACTTC. It encodes CASVLQGSDEQYF.

This clone was detected a few times. This chain uses TRBV5-1 with TRBJ2-2, with 7 bases fitting TRBD1. Germline trimming cut 2 bases from V and 2 bases from J; bases unmatched to any gene: 3. This CDR3 region has 15 residues. In germline, CDR1 is SGHRS, CDR2 YFSETQ. In nucleotides, the CDR3 is TGCGCCAGCAGCTTTGGGACAGCCAACACCGGGGAGCTGTTTTTT. This translates into CASSFGTANTGELFF.

In this sample, this clone turned up a few times. The chain's CDR3 is CASSQTGGQETQYF. Written as DNA, the CDR3 is TGTGCCAGCAGTCAGACAGGGGGCCAAGAGACCCAGTACTTC. This rearrangement joins TRBV5-4 to TRBJ2-5; the match to TRBD1 covers 9 bases. This CDR3 comprises 14 residues. V was clipped by 5 bases and J by 1 base; unmatched bases: 3. Germline-derived CDR1 and CDR2 are SGHNT and YYREEE (reference sequence).

CDR3 protein: CATNPGQGFYGYTF. The DNA for the CDR3 is TGTGCCACCAATCCGGGACAGGGTTTCTATGGCTACACCTTC. The gene calls are TRBV10-3 and TRBJ1-2, with 9 bases fitting TRBD1. CDR1 is ENHRY, CDR2 SYGVKD, per germline. There are 14 residues in the CDR3. J lost 4 bases, V lost 10 bases, and 10 bases had no gene match.

The gene calls are TRBV6-5 and TRBJ1-1, with 7 positions matching TRBD1. V shed 7 bases, J shed 2 bases, and the junction held 7 bases outside the gene matches. This CDR3 is built from 14 residues. CDR1 and CDR2 from the germline V gene are MNHEY and SVGAGI. CDR3 bases: TGTGCCAGCAAAAGACAGGGTATAAACACTGAAGCTTTCTTT. Protein product: CASKRQGINTEAFF.

The V gene is TRBV19, the J gene TRBJ1-2; D gene uncertain. CDR1 and CDR2 from the germline V gene are LNHDA and SQIVND (reference sequence). The CDR3 spans 13 residues. V was clipped by 3 bases and J by 2 bases, with 7 bases between them. CDR3 region: CASSMAGNYGYTF. The CDR3 region has the DNA TGTGCCAGTAGTATGGCCGGCAACTATGGCTACACCTTC.

The CDR3: CASSLDGGGSQPQHF. The CDR3 DNA reads TGTGCCAGCAGCTTAGATGGGGGGGGGAGTCAGCCCCAGCATTTT. The J gene is TRBJ1-5, the V gene TRBV7-2, with a tentative D call TRBD1 (5 bases). The CDR3 spans 15 residues. Germline V lookup: CDR1 SGHTA, CDR2 FQGNSA. The V gene lost 1 base and the J gene lost 6 bases, with 13 bases spanning the gap.

The CDR3 spells CATSDGTEYTGYTF. Here the CDR3 DNA reads TGTGCCACCAGTGACGGGACGGAGTATACTGGCTACACCTTC. This chain links TRBV24-1 with TRBJ1-2; a possible D gene is TRBD1 (5 bases). Germline CDR1 and CDR2: KGHDR and SFDVKD. The CDR3 consists of 14 residues. V was pared by 4 bases and J by 7 bases, with 15 bases between.